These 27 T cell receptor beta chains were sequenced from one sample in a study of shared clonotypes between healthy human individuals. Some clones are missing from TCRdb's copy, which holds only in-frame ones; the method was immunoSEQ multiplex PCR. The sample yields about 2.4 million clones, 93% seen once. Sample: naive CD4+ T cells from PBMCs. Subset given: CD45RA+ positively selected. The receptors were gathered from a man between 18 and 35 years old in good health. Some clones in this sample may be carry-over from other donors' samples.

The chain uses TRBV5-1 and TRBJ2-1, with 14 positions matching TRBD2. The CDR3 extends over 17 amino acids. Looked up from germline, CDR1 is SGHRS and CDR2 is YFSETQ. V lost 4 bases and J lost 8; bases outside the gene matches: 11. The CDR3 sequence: CASSLGTSGSRPHEQFF. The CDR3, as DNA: TGCGCCAGCAGCCTCGGGACTAGCGGGAGTCGGCCCCATGAGCAGTTCTTC.

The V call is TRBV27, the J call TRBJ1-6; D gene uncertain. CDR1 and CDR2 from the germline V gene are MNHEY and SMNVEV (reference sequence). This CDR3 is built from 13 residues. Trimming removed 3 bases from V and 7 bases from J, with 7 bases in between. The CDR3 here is CASSFTLNSPLHF. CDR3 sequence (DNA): TGTGCCAGCAGTTTTACCCTCAATTCACCCCTCCACTTT.

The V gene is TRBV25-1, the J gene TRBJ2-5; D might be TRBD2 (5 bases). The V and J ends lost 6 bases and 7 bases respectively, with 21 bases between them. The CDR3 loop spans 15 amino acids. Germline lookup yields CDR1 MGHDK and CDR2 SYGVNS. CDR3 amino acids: CASSVGGSGDGTQYF. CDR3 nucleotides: TGTGCCAGCAGCGTCGGCGGGTCCGGGGATGGGACCCAGTACTTC.

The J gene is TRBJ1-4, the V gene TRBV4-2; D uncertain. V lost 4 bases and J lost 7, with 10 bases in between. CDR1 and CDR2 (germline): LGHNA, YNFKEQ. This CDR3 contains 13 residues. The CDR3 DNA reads TGTGCCAGCAGCCGGGAAGCTGGTGAAAAACTGTTTTTT. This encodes CASSREAGEKLFF.

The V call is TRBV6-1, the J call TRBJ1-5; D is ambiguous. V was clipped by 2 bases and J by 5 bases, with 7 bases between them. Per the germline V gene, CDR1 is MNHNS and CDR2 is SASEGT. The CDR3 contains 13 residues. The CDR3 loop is CASSEPGDQPQHF. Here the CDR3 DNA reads TGTGCCAGCAGTGAACCCGGGGATCAGCCCCAGCATTTT.

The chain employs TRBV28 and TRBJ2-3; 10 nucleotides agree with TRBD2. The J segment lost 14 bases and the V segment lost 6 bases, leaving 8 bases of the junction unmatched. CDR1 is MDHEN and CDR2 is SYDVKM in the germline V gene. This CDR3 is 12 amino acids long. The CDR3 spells CASRSLAGVGYF. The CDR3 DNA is TGTGCCAGCAGGTCCCTAGCGGGGGTCGGGTATTTT.

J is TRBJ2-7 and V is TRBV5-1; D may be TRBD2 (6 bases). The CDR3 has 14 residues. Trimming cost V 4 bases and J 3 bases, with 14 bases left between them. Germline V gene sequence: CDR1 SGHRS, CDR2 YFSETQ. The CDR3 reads CASSPDGGNYEQYF. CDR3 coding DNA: TGCGCCAGCAGCCCCGATGGAGGGAACTACGAGCAGTACTTC.

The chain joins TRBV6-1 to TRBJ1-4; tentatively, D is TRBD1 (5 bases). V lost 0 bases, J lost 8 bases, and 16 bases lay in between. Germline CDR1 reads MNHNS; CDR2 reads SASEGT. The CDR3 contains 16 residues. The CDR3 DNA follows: TGTGCCAGCAGTGAAGCGCTTCTGGGGGGGGTCGAAAAACTGTTTTTT. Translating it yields CASSEALLGGVEKLFF.

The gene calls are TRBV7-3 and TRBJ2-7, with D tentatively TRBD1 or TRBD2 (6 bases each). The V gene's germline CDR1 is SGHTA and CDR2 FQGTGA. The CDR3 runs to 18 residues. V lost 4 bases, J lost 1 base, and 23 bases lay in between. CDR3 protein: CASSSHLGWGAYSYEQYF. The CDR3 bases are TGTGCCAGCAGCTCCCACCTCGGGTGGGGGGCGTATTCCTACGAGCAGTACTTC.

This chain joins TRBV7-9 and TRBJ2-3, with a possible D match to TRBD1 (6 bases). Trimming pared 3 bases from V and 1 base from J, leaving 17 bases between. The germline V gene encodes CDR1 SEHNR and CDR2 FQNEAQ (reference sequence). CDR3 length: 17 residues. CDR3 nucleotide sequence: TGTGCCAGCAGCTTCCGGATACGTGGGGGCGGCACAGATACGCAGTATTTT. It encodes CASSFRIRGGGTDTQYF. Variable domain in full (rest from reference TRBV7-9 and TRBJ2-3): DTGVSQNPRHKITKRGQNVTFRCDPISEHNRLYWYRQTLGQGPEFLTYFQNEAQLEKSRLLSDRFSAERPKGSFSTLEIQRTEQGDSAMYLCASSFRIRGGGTDTQYFGPGTRLTVL.

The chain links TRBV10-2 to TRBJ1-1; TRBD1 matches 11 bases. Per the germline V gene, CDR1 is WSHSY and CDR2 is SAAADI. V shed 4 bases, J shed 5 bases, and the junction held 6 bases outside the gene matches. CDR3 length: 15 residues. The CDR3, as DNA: TGCGCCAGCAGTGGAGCGGACAGGGGGCGGACTGAAGCTTTCTTT. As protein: CASSGADRGRTEAFF.

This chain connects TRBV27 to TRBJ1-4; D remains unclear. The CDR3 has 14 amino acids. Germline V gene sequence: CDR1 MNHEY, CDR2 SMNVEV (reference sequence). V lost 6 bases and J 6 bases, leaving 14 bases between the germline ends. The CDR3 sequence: CASRNSNTYEKLFF. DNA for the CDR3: TGTGCCAGCAGGAACTCTAACACCTATGAAAAACTGTTTTTT.

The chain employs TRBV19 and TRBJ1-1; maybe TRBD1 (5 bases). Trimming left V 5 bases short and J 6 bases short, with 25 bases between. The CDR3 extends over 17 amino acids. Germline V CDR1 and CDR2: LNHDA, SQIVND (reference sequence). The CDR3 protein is CASSQEFGRRGFSEAFF. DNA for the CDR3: TGTGCCAGTAGTCAGGAATTCGGACGGCGGGGGTTTTCTGAAGCTTTCTTT.

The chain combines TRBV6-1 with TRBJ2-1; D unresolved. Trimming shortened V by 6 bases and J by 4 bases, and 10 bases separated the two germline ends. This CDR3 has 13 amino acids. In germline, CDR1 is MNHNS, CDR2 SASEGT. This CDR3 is CASRRALYNEQFF. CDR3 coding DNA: TGTGCCAGCAGACGGGCCCTATACAATGAGCAGTTCTTC.

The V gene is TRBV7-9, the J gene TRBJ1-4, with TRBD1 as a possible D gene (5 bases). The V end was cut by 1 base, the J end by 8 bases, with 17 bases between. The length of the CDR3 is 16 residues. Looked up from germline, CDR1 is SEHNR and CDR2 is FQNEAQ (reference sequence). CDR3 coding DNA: TGTGCCAGCAGCTTAGAAGGCAGGGCTCCGAGGGAAAAACTGTTTTTT. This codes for CASSLEGRAPREKLFF.

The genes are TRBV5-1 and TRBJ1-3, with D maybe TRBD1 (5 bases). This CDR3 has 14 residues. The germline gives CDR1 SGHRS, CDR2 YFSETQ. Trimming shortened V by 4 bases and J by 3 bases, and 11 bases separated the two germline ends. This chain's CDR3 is CASSEGVVGNTIYF. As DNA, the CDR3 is TGCGCCAGCAGCGAAGGGGTGGTTGGAAACACCATATATTTT.

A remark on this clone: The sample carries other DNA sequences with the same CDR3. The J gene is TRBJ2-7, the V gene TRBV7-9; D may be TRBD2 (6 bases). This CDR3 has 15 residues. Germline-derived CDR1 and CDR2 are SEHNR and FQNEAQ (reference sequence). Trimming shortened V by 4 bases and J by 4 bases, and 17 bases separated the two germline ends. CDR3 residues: CASSSTGTPPYEQYF. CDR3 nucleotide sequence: TGTGCCAGCAGCTCCACCGGGACTCCTCCTTACGAGCAGTACTTC.

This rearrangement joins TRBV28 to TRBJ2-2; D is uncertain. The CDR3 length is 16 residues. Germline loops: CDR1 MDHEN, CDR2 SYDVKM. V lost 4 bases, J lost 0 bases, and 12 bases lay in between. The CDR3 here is CASSSLGTANTGELFF. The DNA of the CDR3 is TGTGCCAGCAGTTCTTTGGGTACCGCGAACACCGGGGAGCTGTTTTTT.

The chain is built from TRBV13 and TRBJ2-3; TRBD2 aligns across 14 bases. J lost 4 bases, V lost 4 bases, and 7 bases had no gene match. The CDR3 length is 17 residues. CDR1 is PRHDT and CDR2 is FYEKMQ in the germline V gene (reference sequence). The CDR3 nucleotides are TGTGCCAGCAGCTCCGGAAGACTAGCGGGAGGGGCAGATACGCAGTATTTT. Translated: CASSSGRLAGGADTQYF.

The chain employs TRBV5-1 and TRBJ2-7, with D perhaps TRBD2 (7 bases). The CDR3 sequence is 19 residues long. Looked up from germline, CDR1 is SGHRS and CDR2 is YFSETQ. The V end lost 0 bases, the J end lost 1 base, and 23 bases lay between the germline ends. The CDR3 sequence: CASSLARAGELARSYEQYF. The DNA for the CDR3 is TGCGCCAGCAGCTTGGCCAGGGCAGGGGAACTAGCGCGGTCCTACGAGCAGTACTTC.

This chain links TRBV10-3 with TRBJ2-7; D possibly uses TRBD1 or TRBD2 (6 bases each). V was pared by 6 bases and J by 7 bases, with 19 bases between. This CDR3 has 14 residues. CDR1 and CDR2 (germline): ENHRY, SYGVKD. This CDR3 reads CAIRPGALGGEQYF. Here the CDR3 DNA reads TGTGCCATCAGGCCAGGGGCTCTTGGAGGGGAGCAGTACTTC.

In DNA form, the CDR3 reads TGTGCCAGTAGTCCCTTAGCGGGAGAAGATACGCAGTATTTT. As protein: CASSPLAGEDTQYF. The V and J genes are TRBV19 and TRBJ2-3, with TRBD2 matching over 9 bases. CDR3 size: 14 residues. The ends lost 5 bases at V and 5 bases at J; junction bases unmatched: 5. From germline, CDR1 is LNHDA and CDR2 SQIVND (reference sequence).

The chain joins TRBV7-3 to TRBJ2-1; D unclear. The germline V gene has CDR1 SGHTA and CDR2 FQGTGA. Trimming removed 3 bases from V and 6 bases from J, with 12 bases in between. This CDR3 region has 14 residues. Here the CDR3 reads CASSLGLIANEQFF. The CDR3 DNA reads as TGTGCCAGCAGCTTGGGTCTGATAGCCAATGAGCAGTTCTTC. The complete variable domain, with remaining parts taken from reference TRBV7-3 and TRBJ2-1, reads GAGVSQTPSNKVTEKGKYVELRCDPISGHTALYWYRQSLGQGPEFLIYFQGTGAADDSGLPNDRFFAVRPEGSVSTLKIQRTERGDSAVYLCASSLGLIANEQFFGPGTRLTVL.

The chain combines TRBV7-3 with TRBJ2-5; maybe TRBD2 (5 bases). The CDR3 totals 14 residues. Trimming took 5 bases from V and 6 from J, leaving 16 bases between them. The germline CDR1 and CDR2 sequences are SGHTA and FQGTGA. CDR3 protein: CASSQAASMQTQYF. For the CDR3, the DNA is TGTGCCAGCAGCCAAGCGGCTAGCATGCAGACCCAGTACTTC.

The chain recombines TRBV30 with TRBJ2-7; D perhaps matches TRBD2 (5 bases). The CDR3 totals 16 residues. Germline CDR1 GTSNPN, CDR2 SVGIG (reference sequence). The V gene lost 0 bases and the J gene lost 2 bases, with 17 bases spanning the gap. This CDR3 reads CAWSVVTRRKPYEQYF. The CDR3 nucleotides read TGTGCCTGGAGTGTAGTTACGCGGAGGAAACCCTACGAGCAGTACTTC. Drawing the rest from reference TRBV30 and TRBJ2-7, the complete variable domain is SQTIHQWPATLVQPVGSPLSLECTVEGTSNPNLYWYRQAAGRGLQLLFYSVGIGQISSEVPQNLSASRPQDRQFILSSKKLLLSDSGFYLCAWSVVTRRKPYEQYFGPGTRLTVT.

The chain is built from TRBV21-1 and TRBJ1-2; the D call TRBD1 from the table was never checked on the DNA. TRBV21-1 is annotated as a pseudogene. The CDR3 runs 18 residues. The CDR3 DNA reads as TGTGCCAGCAGCAACGGGCGGTATGGGACAGCGGAGGACTATGGCTACACCTTC. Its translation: CASSNGRYGTAEDYGYTF.

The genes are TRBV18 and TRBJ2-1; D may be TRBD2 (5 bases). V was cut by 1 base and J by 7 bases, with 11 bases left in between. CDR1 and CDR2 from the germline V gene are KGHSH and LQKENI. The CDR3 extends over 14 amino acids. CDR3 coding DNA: TGTGCCAGCTCACCACTGGCTAGCTTGAATGAGCAGTTCTTC. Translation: CASSPLASLNEQFF.